The sequence of this T cell receptor beta chain was determined in a study of cytomegalovirus exposure and HLA in healthy donors. Study findings and constraints: Sequencing likely caused a cluster of highly shared sequence variants. In a later analysis, across HLA loci, associated TCR counts were highest for DRB1, lowest for HLA-C.

CDR1 is KGHSH, CDR2 LQKENI, per germline. The CDR3 runs 14 residues. With V trimmed by 5 bases and J by 7 bases, 6 bases remained unmatched. The PCR employed 60 Vbeta primers together with 13 Jbeta primers. Some clones are missing from TCRdb's copy, which holds only in-frame ones; the method was immunoSEQ multiplex PCR. This table holds around 90,000 clones, roughly 86% found once. In the case of this clone: What it recognizes is unknown.

Sampled while nominally healthy, donors likely had unrecorded immune exposures. Sequencing was done on a sample of PBMCs. The rearrangement uses TRBV18 and TRBJ2-2, with 8 nucleotides matching TRBD1. This clonotype was sampled from a human donor in good health. CDR3 protein: CASSSKDRVGELFF. The CDR3 coding sequence is TGTGCCAGCTCATCAAAGGACAGGGTCGGGGAGCTGTTTTTT.